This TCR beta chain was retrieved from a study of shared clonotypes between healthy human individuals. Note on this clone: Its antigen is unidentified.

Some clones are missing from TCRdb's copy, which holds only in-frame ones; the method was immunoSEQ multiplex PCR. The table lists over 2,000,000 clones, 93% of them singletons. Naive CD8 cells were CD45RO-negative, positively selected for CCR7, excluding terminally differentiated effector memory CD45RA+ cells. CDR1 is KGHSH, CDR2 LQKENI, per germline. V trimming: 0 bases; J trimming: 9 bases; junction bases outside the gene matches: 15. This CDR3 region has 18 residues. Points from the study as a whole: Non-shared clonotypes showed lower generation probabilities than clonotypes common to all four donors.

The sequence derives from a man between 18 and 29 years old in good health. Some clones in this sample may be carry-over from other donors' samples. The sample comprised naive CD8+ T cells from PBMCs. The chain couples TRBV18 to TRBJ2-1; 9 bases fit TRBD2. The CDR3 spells CASSPPASAGGPPTEQFF. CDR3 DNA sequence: TGTGCCAGCTCACCACCGGCGTCTGCGGGAGGGCCACCAACTGAGCAGTTCTTC. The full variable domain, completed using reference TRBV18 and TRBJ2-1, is NAGVMQNPRHLVRRRGQEARLRCSPMKGHSHVYWYRQLPEEGLKFMVYLQKENIIDESGMPKERFSAEFPKEGPSILRIQQVVRGDSAAYFCASSPPASAGGPPTEQFFGPGTRLTVL.